This TCR beta chain stems from a study of blood T cell repertoires in COVID-19. The repertoire was sequenced with immunoSEQ multiplex PCR; TCRdb's copy has only in-frame clones and lacks some. The data show 250,000 to 300,000 clones, with nearly 90% seen just once and approximately 2% held by the top ten. Resolution of symptoms, clearance, or two negative PCRs was present in recovered Cohort 3 donors. This CDR3 is built from 15 residues. CDR1 is SGHRS, CDR2 YFSETQ, per germline. The V and J ends lost 0 bases and 3 bases respectively, with 10 bases between them. The chain uses TRBV5-1 and TRBJ1-5; possible D gene TRBD1, 5 bases. This sequence was found in a woman aged 55-70 years who had recovered from COVID-19. Sequencing was done on a sample of PBMCs or T cells enriched from blood (not recorded which). The CDR3 DNA reads as TGCGCCAGCAGCTTGGCCGGGGGATACAATCAGCCCCAGCATTTT. Protein product: CASSLAGGYNQPQHF.